Listed below are T cell receptor beta chains from one sample, sequenced in a study of CXCR3-negative and CXCR3-positive naive CD8 T cells. From its re-call of the 5' RACE reads, TCRdb lists each CDR3 protein once, without DNA. The repertoire table contains 25,000 to 35,000 distinct CDR3 sequences. Sequencing was done on a sample of memory CD8+ T cells from blood. These TCRs come from a human donor in good health. Some clones in this sample may be carry-over from other donors' samples. The CDR3 runs from the conserved cysteine through the conserved F or W. Only part of the rows carry a size: once, few, many, or a class if the clone is expanded.

11	TRBJ2-3	.	TRBV28	CASSSRDTQYF
12	TRBJ2-7	.	TRBV10-3	CAISDIDDEQYF
12	TRBJ2-7	medium-sized	TRBV30	CAWSEGVYEQYF
14	TRBJ2-7	.	TRBV29-1	CSVEWAGGSYEQYF
15	TRBJ2-7	.	TRBV7-8	CASSHPDTGHWGQYF
14	TRBJ2-1	.	TRBV7-8	CASSLGDRGDEQFF
14	TRBJ1-1	.	TRBV6-2/TRBV6-3	CASSSRRGDTEAFF
14	TRBJ2-1	.	TRBV29-1	CSVERLAGEREQFF
14	TRBJ2-7	.	TRBV30	CAWGLGTGIYEQYF
16	TRBJ1-1	.	TRBV28	CATGLNRDEVRTEAFF
14	TRBJ2-3	.	TRBV6-4	CASSDGTETDTQYF
12	TRBJ1-2	.	TRBV11-2	CASSNQMGGYTF
17	TRBJ1-6	.	TRBV3-1	CASSQGRDSIYNSPLHF